One sample yielded the 19 T cell receptor beta chains listed below, sequenced in a study of blood T cell repertoires in COVID-19. Here immunoSEQ multiplex PCR was the method, and the copy in TCRdb shows in-frame clones only, minus some. Of more than 200,000 clones listed, around 90% are singletons. The sample taken for sequencing was PBMCs or T cells enriched from blood (not recorded which). These receptors were collected from a woman between 25 and 40 years old who had been exposed to COVID-19.

The chain has TRBV19 and TRBJ1-1; a weak D match, TRBD1 (5 bases). Germline CDR1 and CDR2: LNHDA and SQIVND (reference sequence). V lost 5 bases to trimming and J lost 2 bases, with 15 bases between them. The CDR3 is 15 residues long. The CDR3 region is CASSPWGSTNTEAFF. CDR3 sequence (DNA): TGTGCCAGTAGTCCCTGGGGCAGTACCAACACTGAAGCTTTCTTT.

The chain employs TRBV6-2 or TRBV6-3 and TRBJ1-1, with D possibly being TRBD1 (6 bases). Germline V gene sequence: CDR1 MNHEY, CDR2 SVGEGT. The germline V and J ends were trimmed by 0 bases and 2 bases, with 19 bases remaining between them. The CDR3 has 18 residues. The CDR3, as DNA: TGTGCCAGCAGTTACTCCAAAGGCCTAGGGGGTGCCAACACTGAAGCTTTCTTT. As protein: CASSYSKGLGGANTEAFF.

CDR3 sequence (DNA): TGTGCCATCAGTGGAAAGGGGGTTGACCTCTATGGCTACACCTTC. It translates to CAISGKGVDLYGYTF. The rearrangement uses TRBV10-3 and TRBJ1-2; maybe TRBD1 (6 bases). CDR3 length: 15 amino acids. Germline-derived CDR1 and CDR2 are ENHRY and SYGVKD. Trimming shortened V by 4 bases and J by 4 bases, and 16 bases separated the two germline ends.

The chain joins TRBV19 to TRBJ1-5; perhaps TRBD1 as D (6 bases). Germline V CDR1 and CDR2: LNHDA, SQIVND (reference sequence). This CDR3 is 14 amino acids long. V was pared by 0 bases and J by 11 bases, with 14 bases between. This CDR3 is CASSIDGTGRAQHF. Here the CDR3 DNA reads TGTGCCAGTAGTATAGACGGAACAGGGAGGGCCCAGCATTTT.

The chain combines TRBV28 with TRBJ2-7; 8 positions agree with TRBD2. J lost 0 bases, V lost 7 bases, and 5 bases had no gene match. Germline assignment: CDR1 MDHEN and CDR2 SYDVKM. The CDR3 runs to 14 residues. The CDR3 coding sequence is TGTGCCAGCAAGGTAGCGGGGAGCTCCTACGAGCAGTACTTC. It yields the protein CASKVAGSSYEQYF.

J is TRBJ1-4 and V is TRBV7-9; TRBD1 matches at 9 bases. CDR1 and CDR2 (germline): SEHNR, FQNEAQ (reference sequence). CDR3 length: 15 residues. V shed 5 bases and J 8 bases; nucleotides not matched to a gene: 9. The CDR3 nucleotides read TGTGCCAGCAGCGCCCAGACAGGGGGACAGGAAAAACTGTTTTTT. It yields the protein CASSAQTGGQEKLFF. The full variable domain, rest sourced from reference TRBV7-9 and TRBJ1-4, is DTGVSQNPRHKITKRGQNVTFRCDPISEHNRLYWYRQTLGQGPEFLTYFQNEAQLEKSRLLSDRFSAERPKGSFSTLEIQRTEQGDSAMYLCASSAQTGGQEKLFFGSGTQLSVL.

This sequence joins TRBV15 and TRBJ2-1; 7 bases line up with TRBD1. CDR1 is LNHNV, CDR2 YYDKDF, per germline (reference sequence). This CDR3 is 15 amino acids long. J was trimmed by 9 bases and V by 0 bases; bases with no gene match: 8. CDR3 residues: CATSRDRRTGIEQFF. The CDR3, as DNA: TGTGCCACCAGCAGAGATCGTAGGACAGGCATTGAGCAGTTCTTC. The full variable domain, in which reference TRBV15 and TRBJ2-1 provide the parts outside the CDR3, is DAMVIQNPRYQVTQFGKPVTLSCSQTLNHNVMYWYQQKSSQAPKLLFHYYDKDFNNEADTPDNFQSRRPNTSFCFLDIRSPGLGDTAMYLCATSRDRRTGIEQFFGPGTRLTVL.

The chain is built from TRBV5-1 and TRBJ2-7, with D possibly TRBD1 on 6 matching bases. Germline values: CDR1 SGHRS, CDR2 YFSETQ. The length of the CDR3 is 14 residues. The V end was cut by 0 bases, the J end by 6 bases, with 13 bases between. The CDR3 protein is CASSLGLGQSEQYF. As DNA, the CDR3 is TGCGCCAGCAGCTTGGGGCTTGGACAGTCCGAGCAGTACTTC.

The chain combines TRBV19 with TRBJ1-2; 7 positions agree with TRBD1. J lost 7 bases, V lost 3 bases, and 11 bases had no gene match. Germline CDR1 reads LNHDA; CDR2 reads SQIVND (reference sequence). The CDR3 runs 15 residues. CDR3: CASSIGDREVAGYTF. The CDR3 DNA follows: TGTGCCAGTAGTATTGGAGACAGGGAGGTCGCTGGCTACACCTTC.

The V call is TRBV7-3, the J call TRBJ2-2, with 12 bases aligning to TRBD2. In germline, CDR1 is SGHTA, CDR2 FQGTGA. This CDR3 comprises 16 residues. After removal of 2 bases from V and 4 bases from J, the junction contained 2 bases not matched to a gene. Written as DNA, the CDR3 is TGTGCCAGCAGCTTATGGACTAGCGGGACCACCGGGGAGCTGTTTTTT. It codes for CASSLWTSGTTGELFF. Based on the CDR3 plus reference TRBV7-3 and TRBJ2-2, the full variable domain is GAGVSQTPSNKVTEKGKYVELRCDPISGHTALYWYRQSLGQGPEFLIYFQGTGAADDSGLPNDRFFAVRPEGSVSTLKIQRTERGDSAVYLCASSLWTSGTTGELFFGEGSRLTVL.

The J gene is TRBJ2-7, the V gene TRBV12-3 or TRBV12-4, with D possibly matching TRBD1 (7 bases). This CDR3 is 13 amino acids long. V dropped 6 bases and J dropped 3 bases, with 12 bases sitting between them. The CDR3 nucleotides read TGTGCCAGCAGCTCAGGGGGGTTCTACGAGCAGTACTTC. This encodes CASSSGGFYEQYF.

This clone is a singleton in its sample. The rearrangement links TRBV19 to TRBJ2-2, with 7 bases matching TRBD1. Per the germline V gene, CDR1 is LNHDA and CDR2 is SQIVND (reference sequence). Trimming removed 7 bases from V and 1 base from J; junction bases left unmatched: 6. This CDR3 is built from 15 residues. This chain's CDR3 is CASMSAGGNTGELFF. In DNA form, the CDR3 reads TGTGCCAGTATGAGTGCAGGGGGGAACACCGGGGAGCTGTTTTTT.

The V gene is TRBV5-1, the J gene TRBJ1-1; D perhaps matches TRBD1 (6 bases). The germline gives CDR1 SGHRS, CDR2 YFSETQ. With 2 bases removed from V and 0 bases from J, the gap between germline ends came to 11 bases. The CDR3 consists of 15 residues. The CDR3 reads CASSFLDSMNTEAFF. CDR3 in DNA: TGCGCCAGCAGCTTTCTGGACAGCATGAACACTGAAGCTTTCTTT.

This chain uses TRBV2 with TRBJ1-2, with 7 bases matching TRBD1. Germline V gene lookup returns CDR1 SNHLY and CDR2 FYNNEI. Trimming removed 6 bases from V and 8 bases from J; junction bases left unmatched: 9. The CDR3 runs 13 residues. CDR3 residues: CASRADRVGGYTF. The CDR3 nucleotides read TGTGCCAGCAGGGCCGACAGGGTGGGAGGCTACACCTTC.

The rearrangement links TRBV13 to TRBJ2-2; D is possibly TRBD1 (5 bases). Trimming pared 5 bases from V and 7 bases from J, leaving 20 bases between. The CDR3 covers 16 residues. Germline V CDR1 and CDR2: PRHDT, FYEKMQ (reference sequence). The CDR3 protein is CASSPLPPGMGGELFF. The CDR3 nucleotides read TGTGCCAGCAGCCCCCTACCGCCAGGGATGGGCGGGGAGCTGTTTTTT.

The rearrangement links TRBV30 to TRBJ2-1; the match to TRBD2 covers 12 bases. The J segment lost 6 bases and the V segment lost 5 bases, leaving 2 bases of the junction unmatched. The CDR3 spans 13 residues. In germline, CDR1 is GTSNPN, CDR2 SVGIG (reference sequence). The CDR3 sequence is CAWVGLAGNEQFF. The CDR3 nucleotides are TGTGCCTGGGTGGGACTAGCGGGCAATGAGCAGTTCTTC.

This sequence joins TRBV5-1 and TRBJ2-2; 10 bases align to TRBD2. This CDR3 comprises 15 residues. The germline CDR1 and CDR2 sequences are SGHRS and YFSETQ. V lost 4 bases, J lost 3 bases, and 3 bases stayed unmatched. The CDR3 bases are TGCGCCAGCAGCGGTCTAGCGGGAGACACCGGGGAGCTGTTTTTT. It translates to CASSGLAGDTGELFF.

V is TRBV2 and J is TRBJ1-6, with 11 bases that match TRBD1. Germline V gene lookup returns CDR1 SNHLY and CDR2 FYNNEI. Trimming removed 8 bases from V and 7 bases from J; junction bases left unmatched: 7. The CDR3 extends over 15 amino acids. The CDR3 nucleotides read TGTGCCAGCGGGAAGGACAGGGGGCTGAATTCACCCCTCCACTTT. Translating gives CASGKDRGLNSPLHF.

The chain links TRBV27 to TRBJ2-1; 13 positions agree with TRBD2. CDR3 length: 16 residues. Germline V gene sequence: CDR1 MNHEY, CDR2 SMNVEV (reference sequence). V dropped 6 bases and J dropped 9; count of bases not matched to a gene: 11. CDR3 protein: CASRRTSGRGLSEQFF. DNA for the CDR3: TGTGCCAGCAGACGGACTAGCGGGAGAGGGCTGAGTGAGCAGTTCTTC.